This entry features one TCR beta chain sequence. Profiling relied on immunoSEQ multiplex PCR, and the TCRdb table lists in-frame clones only, not all of them. The table includes about 53,000 clones, around nine tenths detected once. V was trimmed by 0 bases and J by 6 bases, leaving 14 bases between them. From germline, CDR1 is SNHLY and CDR2 FYNNEI. The CDR3 length is 15 residues. This entry belongs to a study of T cell changes during pregnancy in multiple sclerosis. The J gene is TRBJ1-2, the V gene TRBV2, with a tentative D call TRBD1 (5 bases). The sequences come from CD8+ T cells from peripheral blood mononuclear cells, collected before pregnancy. This TCR was sampled from a female donor with multiple sclerosis, enrolled in a pregnancy study. CDR3 in amino acids: CASSEALGREDGYTF. The CDR3 coding sequence is TGTGCCAGCAGTGAAGCGCTCGGCAGGGAGGATGGCTACACCTTC.